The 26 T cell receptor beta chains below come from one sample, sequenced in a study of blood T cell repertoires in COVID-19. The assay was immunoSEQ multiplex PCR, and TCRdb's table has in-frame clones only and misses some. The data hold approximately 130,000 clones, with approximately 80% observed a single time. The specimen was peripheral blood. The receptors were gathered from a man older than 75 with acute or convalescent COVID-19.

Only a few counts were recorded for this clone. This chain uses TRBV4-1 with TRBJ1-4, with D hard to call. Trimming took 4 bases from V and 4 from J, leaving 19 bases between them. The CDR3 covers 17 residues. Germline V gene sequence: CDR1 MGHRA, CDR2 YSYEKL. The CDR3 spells CASSRLQDGRNNEKLFF. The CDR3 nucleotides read TGCGCCAGCAGCCGACTCCAGGACGGGAGAAATAATGAAAAACTGTTTTTT.

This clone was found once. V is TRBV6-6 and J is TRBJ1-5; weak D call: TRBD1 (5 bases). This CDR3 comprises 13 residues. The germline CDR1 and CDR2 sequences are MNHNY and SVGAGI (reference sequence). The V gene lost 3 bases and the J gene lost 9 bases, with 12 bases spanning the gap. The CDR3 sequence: CASSYGGTGPQHF. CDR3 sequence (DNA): TGTGCCAGCAGTTATGGGGGGACGGGGCCCCAGCATTTT.

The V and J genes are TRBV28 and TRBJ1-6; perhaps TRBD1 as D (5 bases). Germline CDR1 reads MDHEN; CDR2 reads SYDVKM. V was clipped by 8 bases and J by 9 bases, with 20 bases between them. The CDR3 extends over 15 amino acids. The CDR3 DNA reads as TGTGCCAGCCAGGGATATACCAATAATCTTTCACCCCTCCACTTT. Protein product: CASQGYTNNLSPLHF.

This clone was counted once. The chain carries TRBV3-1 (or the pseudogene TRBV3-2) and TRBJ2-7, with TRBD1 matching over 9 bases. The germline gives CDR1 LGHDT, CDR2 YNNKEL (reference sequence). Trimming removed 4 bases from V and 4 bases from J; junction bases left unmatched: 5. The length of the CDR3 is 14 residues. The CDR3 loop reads CASSRKDRGYEQYF. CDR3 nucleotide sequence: TGTGCCAGCAGCCGAAAGGACAGGGGTTACGAGCAGTACTTC.

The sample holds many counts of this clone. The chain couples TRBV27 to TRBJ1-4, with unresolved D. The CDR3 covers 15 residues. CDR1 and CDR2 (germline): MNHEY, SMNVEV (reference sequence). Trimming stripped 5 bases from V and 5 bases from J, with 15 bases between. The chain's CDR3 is CASSPGESPNEKLFF. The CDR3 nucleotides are TGTGCCAGCAGTCCGGGAGAGTCCCCGAATGAAAAACTGTTTTTT.

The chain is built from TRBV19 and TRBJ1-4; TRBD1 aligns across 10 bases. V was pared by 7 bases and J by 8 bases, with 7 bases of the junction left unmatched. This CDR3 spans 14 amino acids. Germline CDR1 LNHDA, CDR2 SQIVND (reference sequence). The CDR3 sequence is CASTPTGGSEKLFF. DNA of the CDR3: TGTGCCAGTACCCCGACAGGGGGCAGCGAAAAACTGTTTTTT.

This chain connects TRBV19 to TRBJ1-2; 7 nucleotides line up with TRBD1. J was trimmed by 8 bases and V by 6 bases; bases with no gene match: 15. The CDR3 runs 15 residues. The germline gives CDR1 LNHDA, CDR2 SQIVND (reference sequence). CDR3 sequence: CASSVTGDRPEGYTF. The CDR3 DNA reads TGTGCCAGTAGCGTTACAGGGGATCGGCCGGAGGGCTACACCTTC.

CDR3 bases: TGTGCCACCAGTGATGCAAAGGGACTTGGCTACACCTTC. This gives the protein CATSDAKGLGYTF. V is TRBV24-1 and J is TRBJ1-2; weak D call: TRBD1 (5 bases). This CDR3 is built from 13 residues. Per the germline V gene, CDR1 is KGHDR and CDR2 is SFDVKD. Deletions cut 3 bases from V and 7 bases from J, with 11 bases between.

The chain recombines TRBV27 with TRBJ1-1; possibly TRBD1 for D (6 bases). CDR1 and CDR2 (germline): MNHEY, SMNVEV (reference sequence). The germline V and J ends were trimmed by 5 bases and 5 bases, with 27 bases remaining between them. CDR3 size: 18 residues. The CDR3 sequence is CASSPSSRGLVRDTEAFF. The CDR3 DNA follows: TGTGCCAGCAGTCCCAGTAGCAGGGGTTTAGTCCGGGATACTGAAGCTTTCTTT.

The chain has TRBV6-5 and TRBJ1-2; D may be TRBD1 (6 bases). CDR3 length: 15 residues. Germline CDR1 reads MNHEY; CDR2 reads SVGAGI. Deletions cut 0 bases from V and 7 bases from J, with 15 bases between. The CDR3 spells CASSYSSGGASGYTF. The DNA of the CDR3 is TGTGCCAGCAGTTACTCGTCGGGGGGCGCAAGTGGCTACACCTTC.

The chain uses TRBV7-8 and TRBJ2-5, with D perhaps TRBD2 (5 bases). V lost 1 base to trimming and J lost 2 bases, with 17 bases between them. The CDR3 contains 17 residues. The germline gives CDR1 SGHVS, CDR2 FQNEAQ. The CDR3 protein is CASSLVVVSGFQETQYF. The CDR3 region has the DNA TGTGCCAGCAGCTTAGTTGTCGTTTCGGGGTTTCAAGAGACCCAGTACTTC.

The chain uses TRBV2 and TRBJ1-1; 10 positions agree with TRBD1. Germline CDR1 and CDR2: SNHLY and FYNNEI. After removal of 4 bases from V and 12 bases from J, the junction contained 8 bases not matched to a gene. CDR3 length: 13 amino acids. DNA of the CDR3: TGTGCCAGCAGTGTGACAGGGGGCGTAATCCCTTTCTTT. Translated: CASSVTGGVIPFF.

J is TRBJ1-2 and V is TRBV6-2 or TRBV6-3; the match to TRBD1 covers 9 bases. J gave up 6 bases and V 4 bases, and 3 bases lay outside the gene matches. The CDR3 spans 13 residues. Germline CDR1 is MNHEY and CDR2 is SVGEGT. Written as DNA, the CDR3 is TGTGCCAGCAGTTCCCGGGACAGGGATGGCTACACCTTC. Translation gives CASSSRDRDGYTF.

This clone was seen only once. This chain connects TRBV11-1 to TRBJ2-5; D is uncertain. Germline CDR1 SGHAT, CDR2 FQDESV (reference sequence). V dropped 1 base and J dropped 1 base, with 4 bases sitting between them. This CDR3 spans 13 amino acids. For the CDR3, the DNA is TGTGCCAGCAGCTTAGGACTCCAAGAGACCCAGTACTTC. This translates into CASSLGLQETQYF.

CDR3 protein: CASSLQPPGQGDAFF. The CDR3 bases are TGTGCCAGCAGTTTACAGCCGCCGGGACAGGGGGACGCTTTCTTT. The chain uses TRBV28 and TRBJ1-1, with 11 bases aligning to TRBD1. V lost 2 bases to trimming and J lost 11 bases; unmatched junction nucleotides: 10. The CDR3 sequence is 15 residues long. From germline, CDR1 is MDHEN and CDR2 SYDVKM.

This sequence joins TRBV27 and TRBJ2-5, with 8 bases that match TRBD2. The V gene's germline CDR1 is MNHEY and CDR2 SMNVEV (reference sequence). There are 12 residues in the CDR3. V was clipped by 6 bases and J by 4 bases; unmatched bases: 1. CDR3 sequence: CASRTSGETQYF. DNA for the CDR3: TGTGCCAGCAGAACTAGCGGAGAGACCCAGTACTTC.

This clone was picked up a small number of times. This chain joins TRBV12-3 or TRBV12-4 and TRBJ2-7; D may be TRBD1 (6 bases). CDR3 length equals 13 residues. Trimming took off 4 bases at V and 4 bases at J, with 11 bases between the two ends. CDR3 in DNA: TGTGCCAGCAGTTCCGGGACAAAATACGAGCAGTACTTC. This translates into CASSSGTKYEQYF.

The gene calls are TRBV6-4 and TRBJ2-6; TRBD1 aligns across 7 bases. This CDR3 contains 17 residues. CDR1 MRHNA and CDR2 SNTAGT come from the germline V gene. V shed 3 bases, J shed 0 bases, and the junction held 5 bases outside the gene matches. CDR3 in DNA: TGTGCCAGCAGTGAGTCGGGACAGAGCTCTGGGGCCAACGTCCTGACTTTC. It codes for CASSESGQSSGANVLTF.

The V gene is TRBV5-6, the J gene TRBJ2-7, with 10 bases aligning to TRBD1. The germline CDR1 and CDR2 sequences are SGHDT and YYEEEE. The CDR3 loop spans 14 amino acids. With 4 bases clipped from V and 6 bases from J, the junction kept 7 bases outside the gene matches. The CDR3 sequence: CASSGGTGVGEQYF. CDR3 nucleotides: TGTGCCAGCAGCGGCGGGACAGGGGTTGGCGAGCAGTACTTC. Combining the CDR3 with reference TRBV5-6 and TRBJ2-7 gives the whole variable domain DAGVTQSPTHLIKTRGQQVTLRCSPKSGHDTVSWYQQALGQGPQFIFQYYEEEERQRGNFPDRFSGHQFPNYSSELNVNALLLGDSALYLCASSGGTGVGEQYFGPGTRLTVT.

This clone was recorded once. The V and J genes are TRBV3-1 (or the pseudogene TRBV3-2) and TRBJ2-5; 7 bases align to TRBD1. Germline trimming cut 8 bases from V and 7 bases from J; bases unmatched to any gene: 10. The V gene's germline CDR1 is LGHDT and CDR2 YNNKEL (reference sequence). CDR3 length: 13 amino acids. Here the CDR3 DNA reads TGTGCCAGCGCAGGGGGAGCTGTAGGGACCCAGTACTTC. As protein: CASAGGAVGTQYF.

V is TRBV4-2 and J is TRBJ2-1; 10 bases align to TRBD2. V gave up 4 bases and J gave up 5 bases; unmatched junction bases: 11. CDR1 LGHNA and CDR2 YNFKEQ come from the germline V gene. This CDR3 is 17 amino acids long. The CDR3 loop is CASSRQLSGGADNEQFF. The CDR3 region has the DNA TGTGCCAGCAGCCGCCAACTCAGCGGGGGGGCTGACAATGAGCAGTTCTTC.

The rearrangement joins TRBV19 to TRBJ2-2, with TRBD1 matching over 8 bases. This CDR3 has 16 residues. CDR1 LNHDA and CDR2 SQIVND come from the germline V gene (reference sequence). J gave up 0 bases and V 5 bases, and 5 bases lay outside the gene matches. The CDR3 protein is CASSPTGAPNTGELFF. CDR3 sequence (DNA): TGTGCCAGTAGTCCGACAGGGGCACCGAACACCGGGGAGCTGTTTTTT.

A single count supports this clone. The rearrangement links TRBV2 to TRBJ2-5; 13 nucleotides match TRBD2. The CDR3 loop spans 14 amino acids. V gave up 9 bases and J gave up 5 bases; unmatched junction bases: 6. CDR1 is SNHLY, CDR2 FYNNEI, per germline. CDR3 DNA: TGTGCCAGTACTACTAGCGGGGGGGGTGAGACCCAGTACTTC. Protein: CASTTSGGGETQYF.

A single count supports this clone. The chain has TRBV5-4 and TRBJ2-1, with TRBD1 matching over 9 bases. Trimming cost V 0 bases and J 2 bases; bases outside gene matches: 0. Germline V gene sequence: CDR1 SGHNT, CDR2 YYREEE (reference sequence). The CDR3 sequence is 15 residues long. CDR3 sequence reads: CASSLGQGAYNEQFF. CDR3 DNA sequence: TGTGCCAGCAGCTTGGGACAGGGGGCCTACAATGAGCAGTTCTTC.

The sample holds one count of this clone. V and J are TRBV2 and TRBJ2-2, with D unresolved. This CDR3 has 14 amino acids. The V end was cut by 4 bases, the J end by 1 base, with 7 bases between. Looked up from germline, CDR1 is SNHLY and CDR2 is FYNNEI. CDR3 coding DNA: TGTGCCAGCAGTGCTCGGAGGAACACCGGGGAGCTGTTTTTT. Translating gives CASSARRNTGELFF.

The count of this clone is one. The CDR3 DNA reads as TGTGCCAGCGCCCGAGTCCCGCTAGAGACCCAGTACTTC. Translation: CASARVPLETQYF. The V and J genes are TRBV27 and TRBJ2-5; D unclear. Per the germline V gene, CDR1 is MNHEY and CDR2 is SMNVEV (reference sequence). The CDR3 consists of 13 residues. The V end lost 8 bases, the J end lost 4 bases, and 14 bases lay between the germline ends.